These 28 T cell receptor beta chains were all obtained from the same sample, sequenced in a study of regulatory T cells in long-lasting Graves disease. Time point: persistent/refractory GD, antithyroid drugs over 5 years with positive TRAb. From PBMCs, RNA was extracted and then used to make the TCR library. To make TCR beta libraries, researchers used iRepertoire HTBI primers and Arm-PCR of CDR3 regions. TCRdb reanalysed the multiplex PCR reads using MiXCR and keeps one entry per CDR3 protein. There are 500,000 to 700,000 distinct CDR3 sequences in the sample; 30% occur only once, and 35% to 55% lies in the top ten. The source material was peripheral blood mononuclear cells (PBMCs), sampled when the disease was refractory, from a patient treated with antithyroid drugs. All receptors come from a female donor with Graves disease.

In its sample, this clonotype was seen once. The gene calls are TRBV5-1 and TRBJ1-4, with a weak D call TRBD1 (6 bases). The CDR3 contains 14 residues. V was shortened by 7 bases and J by 7 bases, with 17 bases between the two germline ends. Germline CDR1 is SGHRS and CDR2 is YFSETQ. The CDR3 reads CASGLSWGAEKLFF. The DNA of the CDR3 is TGCGCCAGCGGACTATCCTGGGGGGCTGAAAAACTGTTTTTT.

This clonotype was observed a handful of times. The chain links TRBV29-1 to TRBJ1-2; no clear D. The CDR3 covers 12 residues. Trimming shortened V by 4 bases and J by 0 bases, and 6 bases separated the two germline ends. Germline V lookup: CDR1 SQVTM, CDR2 ANQGSEA. CDR3 nucleotide sequence: TGCAGCGTTGCCAGGACTAACTATGGCTACACCTTC. Encoded protein: CSVARTNYGYTF.

The chain is built from TRBV4-1 and TRBJ1-2, with a possible D match to TRBD1 (5 bases). CDR3 length equals 15 residues. Germline CDR1 is MGHRA and CDR2 is YSYEKL. Trimming took 3 bases from V and 4 from J, leaving 15 bases between them. This CDR3 reads CASSQYPRAGYGYTF. CDR3 nucleotides: TGCGCCAGCAGCCAGTATCCCAGGGCTGGCTATGGCTACACCTTC.

This chain joins TRBV6-5 and TRBJ1-1; D possibly corresponds to TRBD1 (6 bases). The CDR3 covers 14 residues. Germline lookup yields CDR1 MNHEY and CDR2 SVGAGI. The germline V and J ends were trimmed by 4 bases and 2 bases, with 11 bases remaining between them. The chain's CDR3 is CASSFGQINTEAFF. As DNA, the CDR3 is TGTGCCAGCAGTTTCGGACAGATCAACACTGAAGCTTTCTTT.

J is TRBJ1-2 and V is TRBV19; D is possibly TRBD1 (6 bases). Trimming removed 3 bases at V and 3 bases at J, with 20 bases between. CDR3 size: 17 residues. Per the germline V gene, CDR1 is LNHDA and CDR2 is SQIVND (reference sequence). CDR3 loop: CASSIRGGEWTDYGYTF. The CDR3 coding sequence is TGTGCCAGTAGTATTCGAGGCGGGGAGTGGACAGACTATGGCTACACCTTC.

This clonotype was seen ten or more times. The genes are TRBV28 and TRBJ2-3; D gene uncertain. V lost 5 bases and J 1 base, leaving 13 bases between the germline ends. This CDR3 comprises 15 residues. Per the germline V gene, CDR1 is MDHEN and CDR2 is SYDVKM. The DNA for the CDR3 is TGTGCCAGCAGTCGTCAGGAGACTCGCACAGATACGCAGTATTTT. Translation: CASSRQETRTDTQYF.

This clonotype showed up just a few times. The chain is built from TRBV6-1 and TRBJ1-2; D might be TRBD1 (6 bases). Per germline, CDR1 MNHNS and CDR2 SASEGT. The length of the CDR3 is 15 residues. The V end was cut by 5 bases, the J end by 7 bases, with 20 bases between. For the CDR3, the DNA is TGTGCCAGCAGTCAGACCCCTCCCAGGGGTCCTGGCTACACCTTC. Protein: CASSQTPPRGPGYTF.

The chain carries TRBV7-9 and TRBJ2-5, with D possibly TRBD2 on 6 matching bases. V lost 2 bases to trimming and J lost 2 bases, with 9 bases between them. The CDR3 runs 14 residues. Germline V CDR1 and CDR2: SEHNR, FQNEAQ (reference sequence). CDR3: CASSLIREQETQYF. The DNA of the CDR3 is TGTGCCAGCAGCTTAATCCGGGAGCAAGAGACCCAGTACTTC.

The CDR3 region is CASSLGPAQSKQYF. CDR3 DNA sequence: TGTGCCAGCAGCCTAGGTCCAGCACAGAGCAAGCAGTATTTT. The rearrangement links TRBV11-3 to TRBJ2-3; D is uncertain. Trimming removed 5 bases at V and 11 bases at J, with 20 bases between. Germline V gene data show CDR1 as SGHNT and CDR2 as YENEEA. CDR3 length equals 14 residues.

The rearrangement uses TRBV10-3 and TRBJ2-7; D is uncertain. Germline CDR1 reads ENHRY; CDR2 reads SYGVKD. The ends were cut back, 6 bases at V and 1 base at J, with 7 bases in the middle. The CDR3 consists of 12 residues. For the CDR3, the DNA is TGTGCCATCAGGAGACCGTCCTACGAGCAGTACTTC. This translates into CAIRRPSYEQYF.

This chain joins TRBV5-1 and TRBJ1-1; weak D call: TRBD1 (5 bases). CDR1 is SGHRS, CDR2 YFSETQ, per germline. The CDR3 is 15 residues long. V lost 0 bases and J 5 bases, leaving 14 bases between the germline ends. The CDR3 loop is CASSLVRGERTEAFF. The DNA for the CDR3 is TGCGCCAGCAGCTTGGTTCGGGGGGAAAGGACTGAAGCTTTCTTT.

This clonotype was seen a few times. The CDR3 reads CSARSLGQGLYNSPLHF. DNA for the CDR3: TGCAGTGCTAGATCCTTGGGACAAGGACTTTACAATTCACCCCTCCACTTT. The chain employs TRBV20-1 and TRBJ1-6; tentatively, D is TRBD1 (6 bases). The V end was cut by 2 bases, the J end by 7 bases, with 21 bases between. Per germline, CDR1 DFQATT and CDR2 SNEGSKA (reference sequence). CDR3 length: 17 amino acids.

Many counts were recorded for this clonotype. The rearrangement uses TRBV27 and TRBJ1-2; the match to TRBD1 covers 8 bases. The CDR3 totals 13 residues. With V trimmed by 2 bases and J by 6 bases, 2 bases remained unmatched. Per germline, CDR1 MNHEY and CDR2 SMNVEV (reference sequence). CDR3 nucleotides: TGTGCCAGCAGTTTAAACAGGGGGAATGGCTACACCTTC. Translated: CASSLNRGNGYTF.

V gene TRBV19 combines with J gene TRBJ1-6; TRBD1 matches 8 bases. The CDR3 loop spans 15 amino acids. Germline lookup yields CDR1 LNHDA and CDR2 SQIVND (reference sequence). Trimming took 3 bases from V and 5 from J; bases not matched to a gene: 3. The CDR3 nucleotides read TGTGCCAGTAGTATCCAGACAGGGGATAATTCACCCCTCCACTTT. It is translated as CASSIQTGDNSPLHF. The whole variable domain, remainder taken from reference TRBV19 and TRBJ1-6, is DGGITQSPKYLFRKEGQNVTLSCEQNLNHDAMYWYRQDPGQGLRLIYYSQIVNDFQKGDIAEGYSVSREKKESFPLTVTSAQKNPTAFYLCASSIQTGDNSPLHFGNGTRLTVT.

This clonotype was found many times. The chain joins TRBV6-1 to TRBJ1-1; possible D gene TRBD1, 6 bases. CDR3 length: 13 amino acids. V dropped 7 bases and J dropped 5 bases, with 14 bases sitting between them. CDR1 is MNHNS, CDR2 SASEGT, per germline. The chain's CDR3 is CASKVGARTEAFF. In nucleotides, the CDR3 is TGTGCCAGCAAGGTGGGGGCTCGGACTGAAGCTTTCTTT.

The table lists this clonotype with a count of one. This chain joins TRBV5-1 and TRBJ2-1; 9 bases agree with TRBD2. The J segment lost 5 bases and the V segment lost 5 bases, leaving 5 bases of the junction unmatched. The length of the CDR3 is 14 residues. In germline, CDR1 is SGHRS, CDR2 YFSETQ. CDR3 residues: CASRTTSGNNEQFF. The DNA of the CDR3 is TGCGCCAGCAGAACGACTAGCGGAAACAATGAGCAGTTCTTC.

This chain joins TRBV19 and TRBJ1-5, with TRBD1 as a possible D gene (5 bases). Germline V CDR1 and CDR2: LNHDA, SQIVND (reference sequence). This CDR3 comprises 15 residues. Between the trimmed V and J ends, which lost 5 bases and 4 bases, there was a span of 15 bases. CDR3 nucleotides: TGTGCCAGTAGTCCTAAGGAGGGACGAAATCAGCCCCAGCATTTT. Amino acids: CASSPKEGRNQPQHF. The full variable domain, completed using reference TRBV19 and TRBJ1-5, is DGGITQSPKYLFRKEGQNVTLSCEQNLNHDAMYWYRQDPGQGLRLIYYSQIVNDFQKGDIAEGYSVSREKKESFPLTVTSAQKNPTAFYLCASSPKEGRNQPQHFGDGTRLSIL.

This chain joins TRBV20-1 and TRBJ1-2, with D maybe TRBD1 (5 bases). CDR3 length: 13 residues. The V end was cut by 1 base, the J end by 7 bases, with 13 bases between. In germline, CDR1 is DFQATT, CDR2 SNEGSKA (reference sequence). The CDR3 DNA sequence: TGCAGTGCTAGAGGGCAGGGAGTGTCTGGCTACACCTTC. As protein: CSARGQGVSGYTF.

The table lists this clonotype with a few counts. V gene TRBV6-1 combines with J gene TRBJ2-5; tentatively, D is TRBD2 (6 bases). Germline CDR1 reads MNHNS; CDR2 reads SASEGT. The CDR3 has 12 residues. V was trimmed by 1 base and J by 9 bases, leaving 9 bases between them. CDR3 loop: CASSEVGGPQYF. The CDR3 DNA reads as TGTGCCAGCAGTGAAGTAGGAGGGCCCCAGTACTTC.

J is TRBJ2-3 and V is TRBV27; 7 bases match TRBD2. Germline loops: CDR1 MNHEY, CDR2 SMNVEV (reference sequence). Germline trimming cut 9 bases from V and 1 base from J; bases unmatched to any gene: 10. This CDR3 is built from 15 residues. The CDR3 bases are TGTGCCAGTAGCGGGTCCCCTAGCGGCACAGATACGCAGTATTTT. Its protein product is CASSGSPSGTDTQYF.

The chain joins TRBV25-1 to TRBJ1-5; no clear D. The V and J ends lost 4 bases and 7 bases respectively, with 11 bases between them. This CDR3 is 13 amino acids long. Germline V gene sequence: CDR1 MGHDK, CDR2 SYGVNS. CDR3 DNA sequence: TGTGCCAGCAGTGTAACAAGCGGACAGCCCCAGCATTTT. Translation: CASSVTSGQPQHF.

This clonotype was found a few times. The chain is built from TRBV15 and TRBJ2-4; a possible D gene is TRBD1 (5 bases). The CDR3 length is 15 residues. V lost 3 bases and J 2 bases, leaving 11 bases between the germline ends. In germline, CDR1 is LNHNV, CDR2 YYDKDF (reference sequence). DNA of the CDR3: TGTGCCACCAGCAGGCCAGGGCCGACCAAAAACATTCAGTACTTC. This gives the protein CATSRPGPTKNIQYF.

This clonotype was detected many times. J is TRBJ2-5 and V is TRBV3-1; either TRBD1 or TRBD2 may fit D (6 bases each). CDR1 and CDR2 (germline): LGHDT, YNNKEL (reference sequence). The V gene lost 1 base and the J gene lost 5 bases, with 17 bases spanning the gap. This CDR3 region has 16 residues. Here the CDR3 reads CASSQVGPGAGETQYF. In nucleotides, the CDR3 is TGTGCCAGCAGCCAAGTCGGTCCGGGGGCGGGGGAGACCCAGTACTTC.

The gene calls are TRBV12-3 or TRBV12-4 and TRBJ1-1, with 7 nucleotides matching TRBD1. The CDR3 runs 13 residues. With V trimmed by 7 bases and J by 7 bases, 9 bases remained unmatched. CDR3 region: CASTPTGRVEAFF. In DNA form, the CDR3 reads TGTGCCAGCACTCCGACAGGGAGGGTTGAAGCTTTCTTT.

Remarks on this clonotype: It may be a read error: a sequence one base away is much more abundant. The rearrangement uses TRBV12-3 or TRBV12-4 and TRBJ1-2, with a tentative D call TRBD1 (5 bases). The CDR3 is 14 amino acids. Trimming took 8 bases from V and 0 from J, leaving 13 bases between them. CDR3 sequence (DNA): TGTGCCAGCGGTCAGGGTTGGACTAACTATGGCTACACCTTC. The encoded protein is CASGQGWTNYGYTF.

There are a few counts of this clonotype. The V gene is TRBV9, the J gene TRBJ2-7, with 8 bases identical to TRBD1. V trimming: 2 bases; J trimming: 3 bases; junction bases outside the gene matches: 7. Per germline, CDR1 SGDLS and CDR2 YYNGEE. This CDR3 region has 15 residues. CDR3 in DNA: TGTGCCAGCAGCGTGTTTCCCGGGACAGGCTACGAGCAGTACTTC. Its translation: CASSVFPGTGYEQYF.

This clonotype was observed a few times. This rearrangement joins TRBV20-1 to TRBJ2-5, with 11 bases matching TRBD2. The junction had 14 bases not matched to a gene; V was cut back by 4 bases and J by 4 bases. The CDR3 is 17 residues long. Germline CDR1 DFQATT, CDR2 SNEGSKA (reference sequence). The CDR3 region has the DNA TGCAGTGCTACCCAGGGGGTAGCGGGAGGGTCGGGAGAGACCCAGTACTTC. It is translated as CSATQGVAGGSGETQYF.

This clonotype was seen more than once but under ten times. The chain joins TRBV12-3 or TRBV12-4 to TRBJ1-3; D unresolved. V was cut by 2 bases and J by 4 bases, with 6 bases left in between. The CDR3 runs to 13 residues. CDR3 residues: CASSLNRGNTIYF. DNA of the CDR3: TGTGCCAGCAGTTTAAACCGCGGAAACACCATATATTTT.